Listed here is a single TCR beta chain. The target antigen is unknown. This record belongs to a study of blood T cells in healthy people across ages. Whole-study findings and limits: Per million T cells, TCR beta diversity dropped roughly linearly as age increased. Naive T cell percentage strongly correlated with TCR beta diversity.

Deletions cut 1 base from V and 5 bases from J, with 9 bases between. The CDR3 length is 12 residues. Germline V gene data show CDR1 as DFQATT and CDR2 as SNEGSKA (reference sequence). A sample-barcoded 5' primer and a J-beta primer mix were used in a second PCR of about 7 to 12 cycles. TCRdb redid the calling of the 5' RACE reads with MiXCR, one entry per CDR3 protein. In the table there are around 650,000 distinct CDR3 sequences, roughly 32% of which are singletons. Donors each provided 9.5 to 10 milliliters of peripheral blood. This TCR derives from a woman aged 80 or over in good health. The chain couples TRBV20-1 to TRBJ2-7; D unclear. The sequencing sample was made of blood. The CDR3 DNA reads as TGCAGTGCTAGAGCGGCTACCCACGAGCAGTACTTC. It encodes CSARAATHEQYF.